Below, 9 T cell receptor beta chains from the same sample are listed, as sequenced in a study of blood T cell repertoires in COVID-19 (dated by TCRdb to about 2020). Receptors were amplified or captured by the immunoSEQ multiplex PCR assay. The clones in this table, taken by TCRdb from immuneACCESS, are in-frame only. Not every clone is retained; where verified, under half of the shortfall comes from an unresolved V gene, and the cause of the rest is unknown. Within this sample are under 40,000 clones, with approximately 86% of them counted one time only. The leading ten clones occupy about 5.5% of the sample. The material sequenced was peripheral blood. All receptors derive from a woman aged 80 or over with active or convalescent COVID-19.

This chain uses TRBV7-9 with TRBJ2-3; TRBD2 agrees at 12 bases. The CDR3 sequence is 16 residues long. V trimming: 5 bases; J trimming: 4 bases; junction bases outside the gene matches: 7. In germline, CDR1 is SEHNR, CDR2 FQNEAQ (reference sequence). The CDR3, as DNA: TGTGCCAGCAGCCCAGGACTAGCGGGAACGGCAGATACGCAGTATTTT. Its translation is CASSPGLAGTADTQYF.

On this clone: This specimen includes other DNA sequences encoding the same CDR3. J is TRBJ1-5 and V is TRBV28; 9 nucleotides agree with TRBD1. This CDR3 has 14 amino acids. In germline, CDR1 is MDHEN, CDR2 SYDVKM. Trimming cost V 10 bases and J 2 bases; bases outside gene matches: 6. The CDR3 is CATWDRAGNQPQHF. Written as DNA, the CDR3 is TGTGCCACCTGGGACAGGGCTGGCAATCAGCCCCAGCATTTT.

The chain joins TRBV19 to TRBJ1-3; tentative D call: TRBD1 (5 bases). This CDR3 spans 14 amino acids. V was shortened by 7 bases and J by 1 base, with 11 bases between the two germline ends. Germline V gives CDR1 LNHDA, CDR2 SQIVND (reference sequence). The CDR3 nucleotides are TGTGCCAGTACCTTTAGGACATCTGGAAACACCATATATTTT. Residues: CASTFRTSGNTIYF.

The V call is TRBV11-2, the J call TRBJ1-1; D gene unclear. CDR3 length: 15 amino acids. Germline CDR1 and CDR2: SGHAT and FQNNGV. V was trimmed by 0 bases and J by 0 bases, leaving 8 bases between them. The CDR3 coding sequence is TGTGCCAGCAGCTTAGATTTCGGTATGAACACTGAAGCTTTCTTT. Protein sequence: CASSLDFGMNTEAFF.

The CDR3 nucleotides read TGTGCCAGCAGCCCGGGACAGGGGAGGGGAGATACGCAGTATTTT. Amino acids: CASSPGQGRGDTQYF. The V call is TRBV6-6, the J call TRBJ2-3; 10 positions agree with TRBD1. V shed 6 bases and J 5 bases; nucleotides not matched to a gene: 8. The V gene's germline CDR1 is MNHNY and CDR2 SVGAGI (reference sequence). CDR3 length equals 15 residues.

The chain combines TRBV2 with TRBJ1-2; TRBD1 agrees at 8 bases. CDR1 SNHLY and CDR2 FYNNEI come from the germline V gene. Trimming cost V 8 bases and J 1 base; bases outside gene matches: 6. The CDR3 consists of 14 residues. The CDR3 nucleotides are TGTGCCAGCTCCAGGACAGGGCTTAACTATGGCTACACCTTC. Protein: CASSRTGLNYGYTF.

In this sample, this clone is medium-sized. The V gene is TRBV20-1, the J gene TRBJ2-1; 8 bases are a match to TRBD1. Germline CDR1 DFQATT, CDR2 SNEGSKA (reference sequence). V was pared by 6 bases and J by 6 bases, with 22 bases of the junction left unmatched. This CDR3 contains 18 residues. The DNA of the CDR3 is TGCAGTGCAAGTGTCAGGGGGCGCGGTCGACTAGTAGGCAATGAGCAGTTCTTC. This translates into CSASVRGRGRLVGNEQFF.

This rearrangement joins TRBV19 to TRBJ1-4; 9 bases fit TRBD1. CDR3 length equals 15 residues. Trimming took 7 bases from V and 8 from J; bases not matched to a gene: 11. CDR1 LNHDA and CDR2 SQIVND come from the germline V gene (reference sequence). This CDR3 is CASTRLTGGGEKLFF. The CDR3, as DNA: TGTGCCAGTACTAGGCTAACAGGGGGCGGCGAAAAACTGTTTTTT.

V gene TRBV29-1 combines with J gene TRBJ2-5; a weak D match, TRBD2 (5 bases). The CDR3 spans 12 residues. With 6 bases removed from V and 7 bases from J, the gap between germline ends came to 15 bases. Germline loops: CDR1 SQVTM, CDR2 ANQGSEA. In DNA form, the CDR3 reads TGCAGCGTCGCCCCCCGAGGAGGGACCCAGTACTTC. Its translation is CSVAPRGGTQYF.